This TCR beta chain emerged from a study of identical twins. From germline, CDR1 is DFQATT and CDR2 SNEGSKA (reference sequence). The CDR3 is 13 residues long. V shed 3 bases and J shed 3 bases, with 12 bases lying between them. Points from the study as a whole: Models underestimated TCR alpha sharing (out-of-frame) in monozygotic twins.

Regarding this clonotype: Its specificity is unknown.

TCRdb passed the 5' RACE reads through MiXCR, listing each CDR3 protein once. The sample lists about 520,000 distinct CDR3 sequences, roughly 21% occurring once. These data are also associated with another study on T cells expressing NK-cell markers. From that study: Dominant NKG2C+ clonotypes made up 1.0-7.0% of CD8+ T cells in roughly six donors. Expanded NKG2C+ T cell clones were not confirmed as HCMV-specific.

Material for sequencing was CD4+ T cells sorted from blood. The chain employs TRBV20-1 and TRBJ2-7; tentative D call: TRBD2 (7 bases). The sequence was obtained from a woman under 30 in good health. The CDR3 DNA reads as TGCAGTGCTAGTACCGGGGGGCGCTACGAGCAGTACTTC. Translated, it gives CSASTGGRYEQYF.